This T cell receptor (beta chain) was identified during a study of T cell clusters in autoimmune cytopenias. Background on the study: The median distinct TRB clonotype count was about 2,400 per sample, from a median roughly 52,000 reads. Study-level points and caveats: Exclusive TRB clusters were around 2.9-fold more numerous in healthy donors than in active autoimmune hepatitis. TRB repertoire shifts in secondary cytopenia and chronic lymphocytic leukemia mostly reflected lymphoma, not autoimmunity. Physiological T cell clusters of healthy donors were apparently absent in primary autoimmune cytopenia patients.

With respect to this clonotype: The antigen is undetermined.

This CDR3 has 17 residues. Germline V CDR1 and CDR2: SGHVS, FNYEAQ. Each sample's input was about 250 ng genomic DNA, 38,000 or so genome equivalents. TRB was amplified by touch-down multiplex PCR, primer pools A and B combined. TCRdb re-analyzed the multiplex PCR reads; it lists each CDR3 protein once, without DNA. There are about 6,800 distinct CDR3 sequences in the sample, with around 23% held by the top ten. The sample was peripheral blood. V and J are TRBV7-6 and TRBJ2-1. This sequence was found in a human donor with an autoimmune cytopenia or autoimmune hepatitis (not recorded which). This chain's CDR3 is CASSLAPRTDSYNEQFF.